What follows are 32 T cell receptor beta chains derived from one specimen sequenced in a study of blood T cell repertoires in COVID-19. TCRdb's copy holds only in-frame clones and misses some; the assay was immunoSEQ multiplex PCR. This table has 300,000 to 450,000 clones, over 75% appearing once. Sequenced: peripheral blood. The receptors here all came from a woman aged 55 to 70 with COVID-19, enrolled during active disease.

The V call is TRBV19, the J call TRBJ2-5, with D possibly being TRBD2 (5 bases). This CDR3 contains 14 residues. The V gene's germline CDR1 is LNHDA and CDR2 SQIVND (reference sequence). V was clipped by 3 bases and J by 1 base, with 9 bases between them. The CDR3 spells CASSIGLTQETQYF. The CDR3, as DNA: TGTGCCAGTAGTATCGGACTCACCCAAGAGACCCAGTACTTC.

In its sample, this clone was seen once. The chain links TRBV7-8 to TRBJ2-2, with a tentative D call TRBD1 (5 bases). CDR3 length equals 11 residues. The ends were cut back, 8 bases at V and 6 bases at J, with 7 bases in the middle. Germline lookup yields CDR1 SGHVS and CDR2 FQNEAQ. The CDR3 nucleotides read TGTGCCAGCGAAGGGGCCGGGGAGCTGTTTTTT. This encodes CASEGAGELFF.

CDR3 nucleotide sequence: TGTGCCAGCAGCTTAGATGCAGGGTTCGATGGCTACACCTTC. Residues: CASSLDAGFDGYTF. The chain joins TRBV7-8 to TRBJ1-2; tentative D call: TRBD1 (5 bases). The CDR3 runs to 14 residues. V was clipped by 1 base and J by 6 bases, with 12 bases between them. Germline V gene lookup returns CDR1 SGHVS and CDR2 FQNEAQ.

Points on this clone: Other DNA sequences within the sample encode an identical CDR3. CDR3 loop: CASSLDRGSNQPQHF. In nucleotides, the CDR3 is TGTGCCAGCAGCCTCGACAGGGGAAGCAATCAGCCCCAGCATTTT. The V and J genes are TRBV6-5 and TRBJ1-5; 8 bases are a match to TRBD1. V lost 6 bases to trimming and J lost 1 base; unmatched junction nucleotides: 5. Germline loops: CDR1 MNHEY, CDR2 SVGAGI. The CDR3 spans 15 residues.

The V and J genes are TRBV7-6 and TRBJ2-2; the D is unclear. Trimming cost V 5 bases and J 0 bases, with 7 bases left between them. Germline CDR1 and CDR2: SGHVS and FNYEAQ. The CDR3 totals 14 residues. The CDR3 DNA follows: TGTGCCAGCAGCCCTATAACGAACACCGGGGAGCTGTTTTTT. Its protein is CASSPITNTGELFF.

A word on this clone: The sample carries other DNA sequences with the same CDR3. V usage is TRBV5-1 and J usage is TRBJ2-7; 11 positions match TRBD1. The CDR3 spans 14 residues. The germline gives CDR1 SGHRS, CDR2 YFSETQ. Trimming at V came to 5 bases and at J to 4 bases, leaving 5 bases not matched to a gene. In DNA form, the CDR3 reads TGCGCCAGCAGTAGTGGGACAGGGGGTTACGAGCAGTACTTC. Encoded protein: CASSSGTGGYEQYF.

The chain has TRBV9 and TRBJ1-4; D remains ambiguous. Germline V gene lookup returns CDR1 SGDLS and CDR2 YYNGEE. This CDR3 has 15 residues. The V and J ends lost 4 bases and 4 bases respectively, with 14 bases between them. CDR3 bases: TGTGCCAGCAGCCCGAGGGCGGGTATTAATGAAAAACTGTTTTTT. Translation: CASSPRAGINEKLFF.

This clone was recorded once. The chain uses TRBV9 and TRBJ2-3; tentatively, D is TRBD1 (6 bases). Trimming took 4 bases from V and 1 from J, leaving 19 bases between them. The CDR3 covers 17 residues. Per germline, CDR1 SGDLS and CDR2 YYNGEE. The CDR3, as DNA: TGTGCCAGCAGCTCAAAACCGGGACACTTAGGCACAGATACGCAGTATTTT. It specifies CASSSKPGHLGTDTQYF.

CDR3 amino acids: CASSVDPGGNTEAFF. DNA for the CDR3: TGTGCCAGCAGCGTAGATCCAGGGGGGAACACTGAAGCTTTCTTT. V usage is TRBV9 and J usage is TRBJ1-1, with 7 bases lining up with TRBD1. The V gene's germline CDR1 is SGDLS and CDR2 YYNGEE. The ends lost 0 bases at V and 1 base at J; junction bases unmatched: 3. The CDR3 totals 15 residues.

This chain uses TRBV6-5 with TRBJ1-6, with unresolved D. Germline lookup yields CDR1 MNHEY and CDR2 SVGAGI. This CDR3 contains 13 residues. With 10 bases removed from V and 10 bases from J, the gap between germline ends came to 17 bases. The CDR3: CATAMTSESPLHF. The CDR3 nucleotides read TGTGCCACAGCGATGACGAGTGAATCACCCCTCCACTTT.

The V call is TRBV12-3 or TRBV12-4, the J call TRBJ1-1; D unresolved. The CDR3 loop spans 12 amino acids. V shed 6 bases and J shed 13 bases, with 18 bases lying between them. The CDR3 region is CASSDLFVGGFF. In DNA, the CDR3 is TGTGCCAGCAGCGACTTGTTTGTCGGTGGTTTCTTT.

The chain has TRBV7-3 and TRBJ1-1; tentative D call: TRBD1 (6 bases). Deletions cut 1 base from V and 1 base from J, with 19 bases between. This CDR3 comprises 18 residues. CDR1 and CDR2 (germline): SGHTA, FQGTGA. Here the CDR3 reads CASSLKGAGAKRNTEAFF. The CDR3 DNA reads as TGTGCCAGCAGCTTAAAAGGGGCAGGGGCGAAGAGGAACACTGAAGCTTTCTTT.

This chain links TRBV3-1 (or the pseudogene TRBV3-2) with TRBJ2-5; D perhaps matches TRBD2 (5 bases). This CDR3 is built from 13 residues. Germline loops: CDR1 LGHDT, CDR2 YNNKEL (reference sequence). Trimming cost V 5 bases and J 6 bases, with 13 bases left between them. This CDR3 reads CASSAWTGKTQYF. The CDR3 DNA is TGTGCCAGCAGCGCTTGGACGGGAAAGACCCAGTACTTC.

This chain connects TRBV18 to TRBJ1-4; D ambiguous. This CDR3 spans 13 amino acids. The V and J ends lost 2 bases and 5 bases respectively, with 6 bases between them. Germline-derived CDR1 and CDR2 are KGHSH and LQKENI. The CDR3 nucleotides are TGTGCCAGCTCACCAAAAGCAAATGAAAAACTGTTTTTT. It specifies CASSPKANEKLFF.

This clone was detected only once. This chain joins TRBV7-2 and TRBJ2-5, with 8 bases identical to TRBD2. With V trimmed by 1 base and J by 2 bases, 9 bases remained unmatched. Germline V gives CDR1 SGHTA, CDR2 FQGNSA. The CDR3 is made up of 17 amino acids. The CDR3 loop is CASSLGPIGGGQETQYF. The CDR3, as DNA: TGTGCCAGCAGCTTAGGACCAATTGGCGGGGGGCAAGAGACCCAGTACTTC.

V and J are TRBV27 and TRBJ1-2; D uncertain. The germline V gene has CDR1 MNHEY and CDR2 SMNVEV (reference sequence). The V end lost 4 bases, the J end lost 8 bases, and 20 bases lay between the germline ends. This CDR3 has 15 amino acids. The CDR3 sequence: CASSSSFSVSGGYTF. In DNA, the CDR3 is TGTGCCAGCAGTTCCTCCTTCAGCGTATCTGGGGGCTACACCTTC.

The V gene is TRBV12-5, the J gene TRBJ1-1; possible D gene TRBD1, 6 bases. This CDR3 has 14 residues. Trimming removed 7 bases at V and 5 bases at J, with 17 bases between. CDR1 is LGHNT, CDR2 FRNRAP, per germline. The CDR3 is CASAAGAGRTEAFF. In DNA, the CDR3 is TGTGCTAGTGCCGCGGGGGCCGGAAGAACTGAAGCTTTCTTT. The whole variable domain, remainder taken from reference TRBV12-5 and TRBJ1-1, is DARVTQTPRHKVTEMGQEVTMRCQPILGHNTVFWYRQTMMQGLELLAYFRNRAPLDDSGMPKDRFSAEMPDATLATLKIQPSEPRDSAVYFCASAAGAGRTEAFFGQGTRLTVV.

In this sample, this clone turned up once. The rearrangement links TRBV7-9 to TRBJ1-2, with TRBD1 as a possible D gene (5 bases). This CDR3 contains 14 residues. Trimming removed 5 bases from V and 4 bases from J, with 14 bases in between. CDR1 and CDR2 from the germline V gene are SEHNR and FQNEAQ (reference sequence). The CDR3 sequence: CASSTTVWGYGYTF. The CDR3 region has the DNA TGTGCCAGCAGCACGACAGTATGGGGCTATGGCTACACCTTC.

Written as DNA, the CDR3 is TGTGCCAGCAGCAAACCCGGGACAGGGATCTATAGCAATCAGCCCCAGCATTTT. Translation gives CASSKPGTGIYSNQPQHF. This chain links TRBV6-2 or TRBV6-3 with TRBJ1-5; the match to TRBD1 covers 9 bases. The CDR3 totals 18 residues. From germline, CDR1 is MNHEY and CDR2 SVGEGT. V shed 6 bases, J shed 0 bases, and the junction held 12 bases outside the gene matches.

V gene TRBV12-3 or TRBV12-4 combines with J gene TRBJ1-2, with D unclear. The V end was cut by 5 bases, the J end by 3 bases, with 7 bases between. The CDR3 is 12 residues long. The chain's CDR3 is CASSPRDYGYTF. The CDR3 region has the DNA TGTGCCAGCAGTCCAAGAGACTATGGCTACACCTTC.

This chain connects TRBV11-2 to TRBJ2-2, with 10 bases that match TRBD2. V was clipped by 8 bases and J by 6 bases; unmatched bases: 6. The V gene's germline CDR1 is SGHAT and CDR2 FQNNGV. CDR3 size: 14 residues. The CDR3 loop is CASSRAGGSGELFF. The CDR3 nucleotides are TGTGCCAGCTCAAGAGCGGGGGGGTCCGGGGAGCTGTTTTTT. The full variable domain, with the rest looked up from reference TRBV11-2 and TRBJ2-2, is EAGVAQSPRYKIIEKRQSVAFWCNPISGHATLYWYQQILGQGPKLLIQFQNNGVVDDSQLPKDRFSAERLKGVDSTLKIQPAKLEDSAVYLCASSRAGGSGELFFGEGSRLTVL.

This clone appeared a single time. This sequence joins TRBV11-2 and TRBJ1-1; 7 nucleotides align to TRBD1. The CDR3 covers 15 residues. Germline V gene data show CDR1 as SGHAT and CDR2 as FQNNGV. V lost 5 bases and J lost 8; bases outside the gene matches: 14. CDR3 in DNA: TGTGCCAGCAGCCGATTCGCAGGGGGTCAGTGGGAAGCTTTCTTT. Residues: CASSRFAGGQWEAFF.

V usage is TRBV3-1 (or the pseudogene TRBV3-2) and J usage is TRBJ2-2, with a weak D call TRBD1 (6 bases). V lost 4 bases and J lost 0, with 18 bases in between. Looked up from germline, CDR1 is LGHDT and CDR2 is YNNKEL (reference sequence). The CDR3 consists of 18 residues. The CDR3, as DNA: TGTGCCAGCAGCCTCAATTACCTGACAGGACCGAACACCGGGGAGCTGTTTTTT. Translated: CASSLNYLTGPNTGELFF.

V usage is TRBV5-1 and J usage is TRBJ2-7; D unresolved. Trimming left V 0 bases short and J 4 bases short, with 8 bases between. CDR3 length equals 13 residues. The germline gives CDR1 SGHRS, CDR2 YFSETQ. The CDR3: CASSLAIQYEQYF. CDR3 DNA sequence: TGCGCCAGCAGCTTGGCCATCCAATACGAGCAGTACTTC.

The chain uses TRBV6-5 and TRBJ2-7; possible D gene TRBD1, 5 bases. The V end was cut by 5 bases, the J end by 3 bases, with 17 bases between. CDR1 is MNHEY and CDR2 is SVGAGI in the germline V gene. The CDR3 has 15 residues. Here the CDR3 reads CASSRAHRSNYEQYF. In DNA, the CDR3 is TGTGCCAGCAGTAGAGCACACAGGTCCAACTACGAGCAGTACTTC.

V and J are TRBV5-8 and TRBJ1-2, with a possible D match to TRBD1 (5 bases). Germline CDR1 reads SGHTS; CDR2 reads YDEGEE. The V end was cut by 2 bases, the J end by 8 bases, with 10 bases between. The CDR3 consists of 12 residues. CDR3 sequence reads: CASSFGRGGYTF. Written as DNA, the CDR3 is TGTGCCAGCAGCTTCGGGAGGGGCGGCTACACCTTC.

The chain is built from TRBV29-1 and TRBJ1-4; TRBD1 aligns across 7 bases. From germline, CDR1 is SQVTM and CDR2 ANQGSEA. This CDR3 has 13 residues. V gave up 7 bases and J gave up 6 bases; unmatched junction bases: 8. The CDR3 DNA follows: TGCAGCGCTGTCAGGGGGGCCGATGAAAAACTGTTTTTT. This encodes CSAVRGADEKLFF. Using reference TRBV29-1 and TRBJ1-4 for the parts outside the CDR3, the full variable domain is SAVISQKPSRDICQRGTSLTIQCQVDSQVTMMFWYRQQPGQSLTLIATANQGSEATYESGFVIDKFPISRPNLTFSTLTVSNMSPEDSSIYLCSAVRGADEKLFFGSGTQLSVL.

This clone appeared a single time. The genes are TRBV28 and TRBJ2-1; 9 nucleotides line up with TRBD1. Germline V lookup: CDR1 MDHEN, CDR2 SYDVKM. J lost 8 bases, V lost 2 bases, and 7 bases had no gene match. The CDR3 length is 15 residues. The CDR3 is CASSLAPGQGYEQFF. CDR3 nucleotide sequence: TGTGCCAGCAGTTTAGCCCCGGGACAGGGTTATGAGCAGTTCTTC.

J is TRBJ1-1 and V is TRBV7-3; D is possibly TRBD1 (6 bases). The CDR3 contains 14 residues. Trimming took off 5 bases at V and 8 bases at J, with 18 bases between the two ends. Germline-derived CDR1 and CDR2 are SGHTA and FQGTGA. The CDR3, as DNA: TGTGCCAGCAGCCCCCACGGGACAAAGACGGAAGCTTTCTTT. This encodes CASSPHGTKTEAFF.

With regard to this clone: Other nucleotide sequences from this sample produce the same CDR3. V is TRBV19 and J is TRBJ2-2, with D perhaps matching TRBD1 (7 bases). Per germline, CDR1 LNHDA and CDR2 SQIVND (reference sequence). V was clipped by 5 bases and J by 1 base, with 11 bases between them. The CDR3 length is 15 residues. CDR3 amino acids: CASSAGQLNTGELFF. The CDR3 DNA reads TGTGCCAGTAGTGCGGGACAGCTGAACACCGGGGAGCTGTTTTTT. The full variable domain, its missing parts supplied by reference TRBV19 and TRBJ2-2, is DGGITQSPKYLFRKEGQNVTLSCEQNLNHDAMYWYRQDPGQGLRLIYYSQIVNDFQKGDIAEGYSVSREKKESFPLTVTSAQKNPTAFYLCASSAGQLNTGELFFGEGSRLTVL.

The chain carries TRBV2 and TRBJ1-4; a weak D match, TRBD1 (6 bases). Germline-derived CDR1 and CDR2 are SNHLY and FYNNEI. The ends were cut back, 7 bases at V and 8 bases at J, with 17 bases in the middle. The CDR3 is 14 residues long. The CDR3 loop reads CASTPNRADEKLFF. The CDR3 nucleotides are TGTGCCAGCACCCCGAACAGGGCTGACGAAAAACTGTTTTTT.

CDR3 residues: CASSAQGKEGYTF. In DNA form, the CDR3 reads TGTGCCAGCAGTGCTCAGGGGAAGGAGGGCTACACCTTC. This chain links TRBV12-3 or TRBV12-4 with TRBJ1-2; D might be TRBD1 (6 bases). The CDR3 extends over 13 amino acids. V lost 5 bases and J lost 8, with 15 bases in between.